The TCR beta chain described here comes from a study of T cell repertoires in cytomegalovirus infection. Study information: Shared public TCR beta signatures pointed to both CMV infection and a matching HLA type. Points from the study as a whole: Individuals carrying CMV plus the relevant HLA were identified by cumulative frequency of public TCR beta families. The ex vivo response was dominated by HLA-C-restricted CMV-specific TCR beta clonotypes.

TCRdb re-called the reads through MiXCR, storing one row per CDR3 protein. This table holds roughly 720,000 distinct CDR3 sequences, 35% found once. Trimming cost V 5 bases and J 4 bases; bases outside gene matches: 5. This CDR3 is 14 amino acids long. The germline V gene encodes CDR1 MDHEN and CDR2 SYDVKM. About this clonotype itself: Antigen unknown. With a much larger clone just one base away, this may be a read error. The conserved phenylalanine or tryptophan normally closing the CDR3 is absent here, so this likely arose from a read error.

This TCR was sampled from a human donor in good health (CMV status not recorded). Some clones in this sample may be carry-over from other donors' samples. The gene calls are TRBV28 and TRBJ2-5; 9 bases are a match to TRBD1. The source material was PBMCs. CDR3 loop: CASSPTGGSETQYS. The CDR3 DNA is TGTGCCAGCAGTCCCACAGGGGGCTCAGAGACCCAGTACTCC.